The following is a T cell receptor beta chain sequence with its context. Clones were sequenced by immunoSEQ multiplex PCR, and TCRdb holds only the in-frame ones, with some missing. The repertoire has some 150,000 clones, approximately 80% of them found once; the top ten carry roughly 9.1%. Trimming left V 4 bases short and J 7 bases short, with 14 bases between. The CDR3 totals 13 residues. Looked up from germline, CDR1 is SGHNT and CDR2 is YENEEA. The sample is drawn from a study of blood T cell repertoires in COVID-19. Input material: peripheral blood. The V call is TRBV11-3, the J call TRBJ2-7, with a weak D call TRBD2 (5 bases). The clonotype was recovered from a woman in her sixties with active or convalescent COVID-19. Here the CDR3 reads CASSSADSTEQYF. The CDR3 DNA reads as TGTGCCAGCAGCTCGGCGGACTCTACGGAGCAGTACTTC.